The sequence of this T cell receptor beta chain was determined in a study of blood T cell repertoires in COVID-19. The CDR3 contains 17 residues. CDR1 is SGHVS, CDR2 FQNEAQ, per germline. Trimming took 4 bases from V and 0 from J; bases not matched to a gene: 8. Authors' analysis steps: Estimated nucleated cell counts came from reference gene primer amplification. Sequencing was performed with immunoSEQ multiplex PCR; in TCRdb, only in-frame clones are kept and a portion is missing. D and trimming were read from the DNA, whereas the V and J calls and clone size are those reported in that table. This sample has fewer than 250,000 clones, with 88% found just once.

This sequence joins TRBV7-8 and TRBJ1-1; 10 bases fit TRBD1. This sequence originates from a middle-aged man with acute or convalescent COVID-19. Sequenced sample: peripheral blood. The CDR3, as DNA: TGTGCCAGCAGCTCTGACTGGACAGGGGGAATGAACACTGAAGCTTTCTTT. Translated, it gives CASSSDWTGGMNTEAFF.